This is a list of T cell receptor beta chains from one sample in a study of blood T cell repertoires in COVID-19. The repertoire was sequenced with immunoSEQ multiplex PCR; TCRdb's copy has only in-frame clones and lacks some. The sample carries over 200,000 clones, roughly 85% recorded once. Specimen: PBMCs or T cells enriched from blood (not recorded which). These receptors were taken from a young man who had recovered from COVID-19. CDR3s include the opening cysteine and the closing phenylalanine or tryptophan.

j_gene,v_gene,len,CDR3aa
TRBJ1-1,TRBV5-1,15,CASSTGGPMNTEAFF
TRBJ2-1,TRBV27,15,CASSLFEGNYNEQFF
TRBJ1-2,TRBV10-3,12,CAISPTNYGYTF
TRBJ2-7,TRBV6-5,15,CASSYSRENLSEQYF
TRBJ1-4,TRBV5-1,14,CASSPEGLDEKLFF
TRBJ2-3,TRBV18,15,CASSPGQWGTDTQYF
TRBJ1-2,TRBV10-1,13,CASAVSGDYGYTF
TRBJ1-1,TRBV7-9,13,CASSFHQGPEAFF
TRBJ1-1,TRBV9,14,CASSVARGAGEAFF
TRBJ2-7,TRBV4-1,14,CASSQQEGPYEQYF
TRBJ2-7,TRBV20-1,11,CSSLRSYEQYF
TRBJ1-2,TRBV4-2,15,CASSQGGDIDYGYTF